This is a list of T cell receptor beta chains from one sample in a study of OX40 agonist ivuxolimab in advanced cancers. Assay: immunoSEQ multiplex PCR; the TCRdb copy retains only in-frame clones and omits some. The repertoire holds 90,000 or so clones, with 90% to 95% as singletons. Sequencing was performed on CD4+ or CD8+ T cells sorted from blood, taken in a trial of the OX40 agonist ivuxolimab. Receptor source: an adult with an advanced solid tumor such as melanoma, head and neck, liver or kidney cancer. The CDR3 runs from the conserved cysteine through the conserved F or W. A D gene is named only where the DNA matches it firmly.

J gene: TRBJ2-7; V gene: TRBV11-2; D gene: TRBD2; CDR3 protein: CASSLVAGYPYEQYF
J gene: TRBJ1-1; V gene: TRBV11-2; D gene: TRBD1; CDR3 protein: CASSLSRGRNTEAFF
J gene: TRBJ2-5; V gene: TRBV7-2; D gene: TRBD1; CDR3 protein: CASSLTGGETQYF
J gene: TRBJ2-1; V gene: TRBV27; D gene: .; CDR3 protein: CASSLKGREQFF
J gene: TRBJ1-3; V gene: TRBV10-2; D gene: TRBD1; CDR3 protein: CASRGTGEQNTGNTIYF
J gene: TRBJ2-7; V gene: TRBV6-5; D gene: .; CDR3 protein: CASSPPGTATYEQYF
J gene: TRBJ2-3; V gene: TRBV7-8; D gene: TRBD2; CDR3 protein: CASSLLVAGVKDTQYF
J gene: TRBJ2-3; V gene: TRBV6-5; D gene: .; CDR3 protein: CASSYDAASTDTQYF
J gene: TRBJ1-4; V gene: TRBV27; D gene: TRBD1; CDR3 protein: CASSLGTAEKLFF
J gene: TRBJ2-1; V gene: TRBV19; D gene: .; CDR3 protein: CATRTKGNEQFF
J gene: TRBJ2-1; V gene: TRBV6-1; D gene: TRBD1; CDR3 protein: CASSDPGTGFSDEQFF
J gene: TRBJ1-4; V gene: TRBV27; D gene: .; CDR3 protein: CASSRSSVSLEKLFF
J gene: TRBJ1-2; V gene: TRBV5-1; D gene: .; CDR3 protein: CASSWGTIGGGYTF
J gene: TRBJ2-5; V gene: TRBV5-1; D gene: .; CDR3 protein: CASSGETQYF
J gene: TRBJ2-3; V gene: TRBV27; D gene: TRBD1; CDR3 protein: CASSSRRDRGSDTQYF
J gene: TRBJ1-2; V gene: TRBV30; D gene: .; CDR3 protein: CAWTGGNYGYTF